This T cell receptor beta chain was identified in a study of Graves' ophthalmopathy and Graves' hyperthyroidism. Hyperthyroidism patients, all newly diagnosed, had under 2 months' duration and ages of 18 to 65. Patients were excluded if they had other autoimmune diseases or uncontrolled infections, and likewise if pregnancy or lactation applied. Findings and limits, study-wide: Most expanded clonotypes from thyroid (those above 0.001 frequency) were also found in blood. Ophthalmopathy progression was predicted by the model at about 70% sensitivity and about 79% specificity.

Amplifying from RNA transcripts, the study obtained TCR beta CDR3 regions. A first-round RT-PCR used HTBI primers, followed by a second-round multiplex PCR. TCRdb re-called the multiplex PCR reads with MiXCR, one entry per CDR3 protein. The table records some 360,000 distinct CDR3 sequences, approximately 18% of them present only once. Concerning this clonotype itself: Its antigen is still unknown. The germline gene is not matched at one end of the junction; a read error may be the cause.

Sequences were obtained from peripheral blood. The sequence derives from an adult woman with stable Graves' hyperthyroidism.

The CDR3 nucleotides read TGCGCCAGCAGCCAAGTTTGGAAAGGGAACACTGAAGCTTTCTTT. This encodes CASSQVWKGNTEAFF. The chain has TRBV7-3 and TRBJ1-1, with D unclear. The length of the CDR3 is 15 residues. The V gene's germline CDR1 is SGHTA and CDR2 FQGTGA.